This entry concerns a single T cell receptor beta chain. Its target is not known. Quantitative 5'-RACE with molecular barcodes was used to make the TCR beta libraries. TCRdb re-analysed the 5' RACE reads in MiXCR, keeping a single row per CDR3 protein. The table lists some 700,000 distinct CDR3 sequences, 15% to 20% of them singletons. This sample is part of a study of CD8 T cells in ankylosing spondylitis. General observations from the study: Some of the motif variants had earlier been found in reactive arthritis patients' fluid and blood. A motif in TCR beta, a set of eight highly homologous variants, appeared characteristic of ankylosing spondylitis blood. Disease-linked clones were found to be CD8+ and relatively rare in peripheral blood.

The V end was cut by 6 bases, the J end by 9 bases, with 16 bases between. The CDR3 consists of 13 residues. Germline assignment: CDR1 SGDLS and CDR2 YYNGEE. The sample taken for sequencing was blood, either unsorted or a sorted T cell fraction (not recorded which). The receptor's source is a male donor with ankylosing spondylitis. The chain employs TRBV9 and TRBJ2-1, with D perhaps matching TRBD2 (7 bases). CDR3 nucleotide sequence: TGTGCCAGCACCGAGGGGGGGGACGCTGAGCAGTTCTTC. Its translation: CASTEGGDAEQFF.